This TCR beta chain emerged from a study of cytomegalovirus exposure and HLA in healthy donors. The CDR3 spans 12 residues. V was clipped by 8 bases and J by 4 bases, with 11 bases between them. Looked up from germline, CDR1 is MNHEY and CDR2 is SMNVEV (reference sequence). Study-wide points: The authors later linked a missense DCLRE1C variant to TCR beta V- and J-gene trimming. Immune exposure data for these donors was limited to CMV serostatus.

Vbeta (60) and Jbeta (13) primers were used in the PCR. Per the authors' pipeline: Among the unique TCR beta chains that a later analysis counted, about 86 million in all, 9.5 million to 11 million were shared. Repertoires were generated with immunoSEQ multiplex PCR, while TCRdb's copy carries only in-frame clones and drops some. The D gene and trimming were derived from the DNA, and the V and J assignments and clone size from that table. The repertoire holds under 200,000 clones, with roughly 80% as singletons. This clone was observed a handful of times. The target antigen is unknown. The TCR comes from a woman aged 18-35 years in good health and CMV-seronegative. This rearrangement joins TRBV27 to TRBJ1-1, with D hard to call. The material sequenced was PBMCs. The chain's CDR3 is CASRERGTEAFF. Written as DNA, the CDR3 is TGTGCCAGCCGGGAGCGTGGCACTGAAGCTTTCTTT.